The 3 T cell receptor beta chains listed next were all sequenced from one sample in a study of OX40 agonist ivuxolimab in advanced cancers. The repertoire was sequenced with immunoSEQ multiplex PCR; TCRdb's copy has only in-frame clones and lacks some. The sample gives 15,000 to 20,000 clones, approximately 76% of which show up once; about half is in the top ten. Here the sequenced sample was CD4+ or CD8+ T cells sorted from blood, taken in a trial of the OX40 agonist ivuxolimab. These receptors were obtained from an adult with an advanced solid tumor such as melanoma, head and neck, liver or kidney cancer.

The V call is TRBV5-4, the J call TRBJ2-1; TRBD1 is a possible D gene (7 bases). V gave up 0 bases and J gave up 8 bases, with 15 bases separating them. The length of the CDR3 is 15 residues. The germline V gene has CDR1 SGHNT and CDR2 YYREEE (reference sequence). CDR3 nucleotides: TGTGCCAGCAGCTTGGGGCAGGGGGGAAATGATGAGCAGTTCTTC. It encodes CASSLGQGGNDEQFF.

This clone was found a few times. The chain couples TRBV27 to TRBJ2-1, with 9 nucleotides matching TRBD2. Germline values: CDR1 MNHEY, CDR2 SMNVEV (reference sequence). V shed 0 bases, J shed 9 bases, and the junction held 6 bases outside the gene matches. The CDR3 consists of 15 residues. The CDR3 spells CASSLSSGRSREQFF. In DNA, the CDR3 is TGTGCCAGCAGTTTATCCAGCGGGAGGTCCCGTGAGCAGTTCTTC.

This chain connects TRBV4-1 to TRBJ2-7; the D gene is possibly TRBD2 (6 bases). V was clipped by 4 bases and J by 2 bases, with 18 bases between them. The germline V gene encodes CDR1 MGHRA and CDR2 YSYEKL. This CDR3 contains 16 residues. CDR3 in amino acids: CASSPGLSAPPYEQYF. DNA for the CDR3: TGCGCCAGCAGCCCCGGACTATCTGCCCCCCCCTACGAGCAGTACTTC.